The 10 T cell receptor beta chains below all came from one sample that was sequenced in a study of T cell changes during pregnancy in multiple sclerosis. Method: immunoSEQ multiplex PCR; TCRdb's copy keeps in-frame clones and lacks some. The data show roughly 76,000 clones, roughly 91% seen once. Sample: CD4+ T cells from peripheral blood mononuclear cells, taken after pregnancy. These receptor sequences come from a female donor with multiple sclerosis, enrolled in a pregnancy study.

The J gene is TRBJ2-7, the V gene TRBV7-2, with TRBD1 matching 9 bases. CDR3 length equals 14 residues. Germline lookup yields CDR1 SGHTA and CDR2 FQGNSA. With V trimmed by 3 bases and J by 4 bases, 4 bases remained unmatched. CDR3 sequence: CASSFLTGGYEQYF. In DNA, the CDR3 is TGTGCCAGCAGCTTCCTGACAGGGGGGTACGAGCAGTACTTC.

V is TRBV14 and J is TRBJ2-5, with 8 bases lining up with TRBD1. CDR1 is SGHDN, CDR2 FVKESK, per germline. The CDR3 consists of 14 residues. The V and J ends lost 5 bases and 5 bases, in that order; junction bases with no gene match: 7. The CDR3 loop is CASSLTGAEETQYF. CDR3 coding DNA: TGTGCCAGCAGCTTGACAGGGGCGGAGGAGACCCAGTACTTC.

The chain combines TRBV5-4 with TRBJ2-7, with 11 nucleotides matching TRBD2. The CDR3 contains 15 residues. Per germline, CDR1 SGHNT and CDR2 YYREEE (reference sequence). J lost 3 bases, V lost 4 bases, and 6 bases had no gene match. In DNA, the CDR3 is TGTGCCAGCAGCCACGCCGGGACTAGCGGCTACGAGCAGTACTTC. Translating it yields CASSHAGTSGYEQYF.

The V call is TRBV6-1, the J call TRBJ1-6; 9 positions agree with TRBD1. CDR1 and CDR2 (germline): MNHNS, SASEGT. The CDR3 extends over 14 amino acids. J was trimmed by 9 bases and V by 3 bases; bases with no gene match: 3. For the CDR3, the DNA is TGTGCCAGCAGTGAGGGGACAGGGAGTTCACCCCTCCACTTT. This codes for CASSEGTGSSPLHF.

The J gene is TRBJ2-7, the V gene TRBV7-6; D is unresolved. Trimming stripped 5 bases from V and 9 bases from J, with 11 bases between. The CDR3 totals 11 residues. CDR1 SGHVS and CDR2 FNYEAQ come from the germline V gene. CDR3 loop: CASSPSVWQYF. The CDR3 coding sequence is TGTGCCAGCAGCCCCTCGGTGTGGCAGTACTTC.

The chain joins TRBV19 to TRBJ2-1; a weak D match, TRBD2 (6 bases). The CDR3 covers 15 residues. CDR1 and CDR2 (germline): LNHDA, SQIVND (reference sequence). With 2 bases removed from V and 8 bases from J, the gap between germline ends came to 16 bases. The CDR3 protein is CASSIQRSGSHEQFF. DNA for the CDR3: TGTGCCAGTAGTATACAGCGGAGCGGGTCGCATGAGCAGTTCTTC.

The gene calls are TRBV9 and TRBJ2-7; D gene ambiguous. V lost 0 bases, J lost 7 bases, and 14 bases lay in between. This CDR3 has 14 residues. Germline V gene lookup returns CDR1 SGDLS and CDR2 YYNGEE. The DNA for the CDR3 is TGTGCCAGCAGCGTAGGATTTGAGGCGTCAGAGCAGTACTTC. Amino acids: CASSVGFEASEQYF.

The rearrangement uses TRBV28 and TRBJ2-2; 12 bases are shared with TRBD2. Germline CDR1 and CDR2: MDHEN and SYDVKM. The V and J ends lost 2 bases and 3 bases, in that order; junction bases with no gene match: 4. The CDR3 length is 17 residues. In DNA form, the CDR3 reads TGTGCCAGCAGTTTACTGACTAGCGGGGGTTACACCGGGGAGCTGTTTTTT. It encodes CASSLLTSGGYTGELFF.

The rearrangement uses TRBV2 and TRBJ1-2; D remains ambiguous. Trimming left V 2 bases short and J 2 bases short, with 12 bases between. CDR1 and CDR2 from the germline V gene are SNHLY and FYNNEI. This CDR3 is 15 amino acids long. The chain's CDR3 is CASSESSWANYGYTF. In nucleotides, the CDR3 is TGTGCCAGCAGTGAATCGAGTTGGGCGAACTATGGCTACACCTTC.

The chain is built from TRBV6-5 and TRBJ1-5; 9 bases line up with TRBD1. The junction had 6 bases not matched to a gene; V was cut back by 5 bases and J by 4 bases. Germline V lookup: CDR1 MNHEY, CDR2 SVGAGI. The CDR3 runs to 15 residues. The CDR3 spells CASSRTGTGNQPQHF. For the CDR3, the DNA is TGTGCCAGCAGTCGCACCGGGACAGGGAATCAGCCCCAGCATTTT.